These 29 T cell receptor beta chains share one sample of origin, sequenced in a study of blood T cells in healthy people across ages. Through a sample-barcoded 5' primer and a J-beta primer mix, a second PCR was run for roughly 6 to 11 cycles. From the 5' RACE reads, TCRdb called clonotypes with MiXCR, one entry per CDR3 protein. The table shows 550,000 to 650,000 distinct CDR3 sequences, with over 25% occurring only once. These data were likewise used in another study, on T cells of mothers and their children.

Sequencing was done on a sample of blood. Receptors originate from a boy younger than 10 in good health.

The chain links TRBV9 to TRBJ1-2; no clear D gene. Germline assignment: CDR1 SGDLS and CDR2 YYNGEE. Deletions cut 2 bases from V and 0 bases from J, with 5 bases between. The CDR3 spans 13 residues. The DNA of the CDR3 is TGTGCCAGCAGCGTTGACGCTAACTATGGCTACACCTTC. It is translated as CASSVDANYGYTF. The entire variable domain, with the rest obtained from reference TRBV9 and TRBJ1-2, is as follows: DSGVTQTPKHLITATGQRVTLRCSPRSGDLSVYWYQQSLDQGLQFLIQYYNGEERAKGNILERFSAQQFPDLHSELNLSSLELGDSALYFCASSVDANYGYTFGSGTRLTVV.

The chain recombines TRBV20-1 with TRBJ1-1; D gene ambiguous. With 0 bases removed from V and 6 bases from J, the gap between germline ends came to 8 bases. CDR3 length: 12 residues. Per the germline V gene, CDR1 is DFQATT and CDR2 is SNEGSKA (reference sequence). DNA of the CDR3: TGCAGTGCTAGAGATGACACTTCTGAAGCTTTCTTT. Its protein is CSARDDTSEAFF.

This clonotype has just one count. The chain is built from TRBV30 and TRBJ1-2, with TRBD1 as a possible D gene (6 bases). Germline CDR1 is GTSNPN and CDR2 is SVGIG (reference sequence). V was shortened by 4 bases and J by 2 bases, with 11 bases between the two germline ends. The CDR3 contains 13 residues. CDR3: CAWKTGINYGYTF. CDR3 nucleotide sequence: TGTGCCTGGAAAACAGGGATAAACTATGGCTACACCTTC.

This rearrangement joins TRBV19 to TRBJ2-4; TRBD1 matches at 10 bases. The CDR3 runs 18 residues. V lost 1 base, J lost 0 bases, and 6 bases stayed unmatched. Germline-derived CDR1 and CDR2 are LNHDA and SQIVND (reference sequence). The CDR3 nucleotides read TGTGCCAGTAGTATAGTGGGACAGGGGAATTCAGCCAAAAACATTCAGTACTTC. Translation: CASSIVGQGNSAKNIQYF.

The chain is built from TRBV19 and TRBJ2-1; D might be TRBD2 (6 bases). Germline V lookup: CDR1 LNHDA, CDR2 SQIVND (reference sequence). There are 19 residues in the CDR3. V was cut by 7 bases and J by 12 bases, with 37 bases left in between. As DNA, the CDR3 is TGTGCCAGTACCAATTCGGCCCTGCGGCTGAGGAATATCGGGGGTGGGCAGTTCTTC. It encodes CASTNSALRLRNIGGGQFF.

The chain carries TRBV30 and TRBJ1-4; D might be TRBD1 (5 bases). This CDR3 is built from 16 residues. CDR1 is GTSNPN and CDR2 is SVGIG in the germline V gene (reference sequence). Trimming took off 0 bases at V and 7 bases at J, with 18 bases between the two ends. CDR3 sequence: CAWSVPRGRVSEKLFF. CDR3 nucleotides: TGTGCCTGGAGTGTACCCAGAGGCAGGGTGTCTGAAAAACTGTTTTTT.

The chain combines TRBV12-3 or TRBV12-4 with TRBJ2-1, with 10 bases fitting TRBD2. V shed 3 bases and J 5 bases; nucleotides not matched to a gene: 13. The CDR3 covers 18 residues. Here the CDR3 DNA reads TGTGCCAGCAGTTTCCGGGGGGCTAGCGGGAGTTTAGACAATGAGCAGTTCTTC. As protein: CASSFRGASGSLDNEQFF.

This clonotype has only a few counts. J is TRBJ1-2 and V is TRBV12-3 or TRBV12-4, with TRBD1 as a possible D gene (5 bases). CDR3 length: 13 residues. Trimming removed 5 bases at V and 4 bases at J, with 11 bases between. The CDR3 loop reads CASSLQEAYGYTF. CDR3 nucleotides: TGTGCCAGCAGTCTACAGGAAGCCTATGGCTACACCTTC.

In its sample, this clonotype was seen a few times. The chain combines TRBV4-1 with TRBJ2-5, with 7 bases that match TRBD1. Near its end, the DNA agrees better with TRBJ2-7, so the J call may be wrong. Germline assignment: CDR1 MGHRA and CDR2 YSYEKL. This CDR3 contains 14 residues. The CDR3 protein is CASSPFGQAYEQYF. CDR3 in DNA: TGCGCCAGCAGCCCGTTCGGACAGGCCTACGAGCAGTACTTC.

The chain couples TRBV7-9 to TRBJ1-2; TRBD1 matches 9 bases. The CDR3 contains 13 residues. The junction had 4 bases not matched to a gene; V was cut back by 8 bases and J by 3 bases. CDR1 is SEHNR, CDR2 FQNEAQ, per germline (reference sequence). The CDR3 here is CASGQGPYYGYTF. CDR3 DNA: TGTGCCAGCGGACAGGGGCCCTACTATGGCTACACCTTC.

This sequence joins TRBV27 and TRBJ1-1, with D possibly being TRBD1 (5 bases). The CDR3 is 14 residues long. Germline lookup yields CDR1 MNHEY and CDR2 SMNVEV (reference sequence). Trimming removed 6 bases from V and 0 bases from J, with 11 bases in between. The DNA of the CDR3 is TGTGCCAGCAGCTCTCAGGGATTGAACACTGAAGCTTTCTTT. Amino acids: CASSSQGLNTEAFF.

The chain links TRBV20-1 to TRBJ1-4; D is ambiguous. Between the trimmed V and J ends, which lost 5 bases and 7 bases, there was a span of 17 bases. Germline CDR1 DFQATT, CDR2 SNEGSKA (reference sequence). The CDR3 runs 14 residues. CDR3 in DNA: TGCAGTGCTCTCAATGCCGAGGTCGGTGAAAAACTGTTTTTT. It yields the protein CSALNAEVGEKLFF.

The rearrangement uses TRBV29-1 and TRBJ2-1, with 15 bases lining up with TRBD2. Germline V lookup: CDR1 SQVTM, CDR2 ANQGSEA. The CDR3 totals 19 residues. J lost 5 bases, V lost 6 bases, and 17 bases had no gene match. CDR3 bases: TGCAGCGTCGGGACGCTAGGACTAGCGGGAGGGCCCACGGACAATGAGCAGTTCTTC. Translating gives CSVGTLGLAGGPTDNEQFF.

There are a few counts of this clonotype. Relative to the germline gene, one junction end is altered; a read error may explain this. The gene calls are TRBV24-1 and TRBJ2-1, with D uncertain. Germline values: CDR1 KGHDR, CDR2 SFDVKD. This CDR3 region has 13 residues. CDR3 DNA sequence: TGTGCCGCCAGTGATGTTTCTTTGAGTGAGCAGTTCTTC. Translation gives CAASDVSLSEQFF.

The sample holds a few counts of this clonotype. V gene TRBV29-1 combines with J gene TRBJ2-1, with TRBD2 as a possible D gene (5 bases). The DNA end favors TRBJ2-7, so the J call may be wrong. There are 11 residues in the CDR3. The germline V gene encodes CDR1 SQVTM and CDR2 ANQGSEA. CDR3 sequence: CSVTGSYEQYF. The DNA for the CDR3 is TGCAGCGTTACGGGATCCTACGAGCAGTACTTC.

This clonotype was seen many times. The chain joins TRBV10-2 to TRBJ2-7; no clear D gene. Germline V CDR1 and CDR2: WSHSY, SAAADI. CDR3 length equals 15 residues. Trimming cost V 2 bases and J 2 bases, with 13 bases left between them. CDR3 bases: TGCGCCAGCAGTGAGCACTCTACGATCGCCTACGAGCAGTACTTC. Protein: CASSEHSTIAYEQYF.

The rearrangement uses TRBV20-1 and TRBJ2-7; 11 nucleotides agree with TRBD2. The J call is uncertain, as TRBJ2-5 better fits the DNA end. This CDR3 has 15 residues. The germline gives CDR1 DFQATT, CDR2 SNEGSKA (reference sequence). CDR3 residues: CSAREPGLADETQYF. The CDR3 nucleotides read TGCAGTGCTAGAGAGCCGGGACTAGCGGACGAGACCCAGTACTTC.

The chain combines TRBV11-2 with TRBJ2-1, with no clear D. The J call is in doubt because the DNA end fits TRBJ2-7 better. Germline assignment: CDR1 SGHAT and CDR2 FQNNGV. The CDR3 consists of 13 residues. The CDR3, as DNA: TGTGCCAGCAGTCGGACGACTGGCTACGAGCAGTACTTC. This encodes CASSRTTGYEQYF.

This clonotype was recorded a few times. This chain joins TRBV12-3 or TRBV12-4 and TRBJ2-5; unclear D gene. The length of the CDR3 is 13 residues. V was shortened by 3 bases and J by 3 bases, with 8 bases between the two germline ends. The CDR3 sequence: CASSFPPKETQYF. In DNA form, the CDR3 reads TGTGCCAGCAGTTTCCCTCCGAAAGAGACCCAGTACTTC.

In this sample, this clonotype turned up a few times. J is TRBJ1-1 and V is TRBV2; D possibly corresponds to TRBD1 (5 bases). Deletions cut 7 bases from V and 5 bases from J, with 14 bases between. The CDR3 has 13 residues. Germline V gene data show CDR1 as SNHLY and CDR2 as FYNNEI. The CDR3 spells CASIIRERTEAFF. CDR3 DNA: TGTGCCAGCATAATCAGGGAGAGGACTGAAGCTTTCTTT.

In its sample, this clonotype was seen a few times. The rearrangement uses TRBV6-5 and TRBJ1-2, with 8 bases matching TRBD1. The germline V gene encodes CDR1 MNHEY and CDR2 SVGAGI. With V trimmed by 0 bases and J by 8 bases, 14 bases remained unmatched. The CDR3 has 17 residues. The CDR3 coding sequence is TGTGCCAGCAGTTACTCGAAGTGGACCGGACAGGGAGGAGGCTACACCTTC. It is translated as CASSYSKWTGQGGGYTF.

The CDR3 bases are TGTGCCAGCAGCGGGATCCTTGGACTAGCCCGCGAGCAGTACTTC. Amino acids: CASSGILGLAREQYF. This rearrangement joins TRBV6-5 to TRBJ2-5, with 8 nucleotides matching TRBD2. The DNA end lines up better with TRBJ2-7; the J call may be wrong. CDR1 is MNHEY and CDR2 is SVGAGI in the germline V gene. The CDR3 extends over 15 amino acids.

The chain carries TRBV3-1 and TRBJ2-7; 7 nucleotides match TRBD2. Germline V lookup: CDR1 LGHDT, CDR2 YNNKEL (reference sequence). V dropped 4 bases and J dropped 5; count of bases not matched to a gene: 8. CDR3 size: 14 residues. CDR3 in DNA: TGTGCCAGCAGCCTCGCAGCGGGACCAAACGAGCAGTACTTC. This sequence encodes CASSLAAGPNEQYF.

This clonotype was observed a handful of times. The chain links TRBV27 to TRBJ2-2, with D perhaps assigned TRBD1 or TRBD2 (6 bases each). This CDR3 is built from 17 residues. The V gene lost 5 bases and the J gene lost 6 bases, with 22 bases spanning the gap. Germline V gene lookup returns CDR1 MNHEY and CDR2 SMNVEV (reference sequence). The CDR3 sequence is CASSPGVGGFRAGELFF. CDR3 nucleotides: TGTGCCAGCAGTCCAGGGGTGGGGGGATTCCGCGCCGGGGAGCTGTTTTTT.

The table lists this clonotype with a few counts. This chain connects TRBV29-1 to TRBJ2-3, with D unresolved. This CDR3 contains 11 residues. V shed 7 bases and J shed 1 base, with 6 bases lying between them. The V gene's germline CDR1 is SQVTM and CDR2 ANQGSEA. The chain's CDR3 is CSAFGTDTQYF. CDR3 sequence (DNA): TGCAGCGCGTTCGGCACAGATACGCAGTATTTT.

The rearrangement joins TRBV25-1 to TRBJ1-2, with TRBD1 identical over 8 bases. V dropped 4 bases and J dropped 10; count of bases not matched to a gene: 14. CDR3 size: 15 residues. Germline values: CDR1 MGHDK, CDR2 SYGVNS. CDR3: CASSASAGTGHFYTF. The CDR3, as DNA: TGTGCCAGCAGTGCAAGCGCCGGGACAGGCCACTTCTACACCTTC.

This clonotype was seen a handful of times. V gene TRBV6-5 combines with J gene TRBJ2-2; D is undetermined. CDR1 is MNHEY, CDR2 SVGAGI, per germline. This CDR3 comprises 13 residues. Trimming left V 6 bases short and J 5 bases short, with 10 bases between. CDR3 residues: CASSIEETGELFF. The CDR3 region has the DNA TGTGCCAGCAGCATAGAGGAGACCGGGGAGCTGTTTTTT.

The chain combines TRBV12-3 or TRBV12-4 with TRBJ1-1; D gene unclear. Deletions cut 6 bases from V and 2 bases from J, with 13 bases between. The CDR3 extends over 14 amino acids. CDR3 in amino acids: CASRYGRRNTEAFF. As DNA, the CDR3 is TGTGCCAGCAGATACGGACGGAGAAACACTGAAGCTTTCTTT.

This sequence joins TRBV6-2 or TRBV6-3 and TRBJ2-7, with 10 bases that match TRBD1. CDR1 and CDR2 from the germline V gene are MNHEY and SVGEGT. Trimming took 2 bases from V and 4 from J; bases not matched to a gene: 5. The CDR3 runs 15 residues. The CDR3 DNA is TGTGCCAGCAGTTACGACGGGACAGGGGTGTACGAGCAGTACTTC. Translated: CASSYDGTGVYEQYF.